This T cell receptor beta chain was captured in a study of blood T cell repertoires in COVID-19. Study overall: Italy, Spain and the United States were the sources of the convalescent and acute COVID-19 samples. PBMCs, B-cell-depleted T cells, or T cells provided the cDNA or gDNA that made up the material.

Trimming cost V 0 bases and J 4 bases, with 5 bases left between them. The CDR3 extends over 13 amino acids. Germline-derived CDR1 and CDR2 are SGDLS and YYNGEE. This clone was observed a single time. Study processing details: Nucleated cell counts were estimated from reference gene primer amplification. Data came from immunoSEQ multiplex PCR; TCRdb stores just in-frame clones and leaves some out. V and J calls and clone size are those listed in that table; D and trimming were worked out from the DNA. In the table there are 250,000 to 350,000 clones, about 89% of which are singletons. Sequences were obtained from peripheral blood. The chain carries TRBV9 and TRBJ1-3, with D uncertain. The receptor's source is a woman in her fifties or sixties with acute or convalescent COVID-19. The chain's CDR3 is CASSVASGNTIYF. The DNA of the CDR3 is TGTGCCAGCAGCGTAGCGTCCGGAAACACCATATATTTT.